This T cell receptor (beta chain) was documented in a study of cytomegalovirus exposure and HLA in healthy donors. The overall study: Among about 179 million T cells, an earlier analysis found 90 million to 130 million unique TCR beta sequences.

PCR employed 60 Vbeta and 13 Jbeta primers. Sequenced by immunoSEQ multiplex PCR; TCRdb stores in-frame clones only, minus some. The sample consists of more than 200,000 clones, around 83% of them appearing once. CDR1 is LNHDA and CDR2 is SQIVND in the germline V gene (reference sequence). Losses at the gene ends were 7 bases for V and 5 bases for J; bases not matched to a gene: 12. The CDR3 is 16 residues long. The study's findings and limits: The later analysis indicated that the majority of CMV-associated TCR beta chains appeared HLA-restricted. Another analysis was done later, and it associated 16,951 TCR beta sequences with HLA alleles at 0.05 false discovery rate. Donors belonging to an Asian-associated ancestry cluster reportedly showed fewer N-insertions in productive TCRs than the roughly 670-donor mean, according to what a later analysis found.

Of note for this clone: The antigen is not known.

This TCR was sampled from a girl aged 5-17 years in good health and CMV-seronegative. The V and J genes are TRBV19 and TRBJ2-2; 8 nucleotides match TRBD1. Material: PBMCs. Written as DNA, the CDR3 is TGTGCCAGTAATTACATCAGGGGGCGCTCTACCGGGGAGCTGTTTTTT. Translated: CASNYIRGRSTGELFF.